This TCR beta chain is from a study of blood T cell repertoires in COVID-19 (dated by TCRdb to 2018 to 2021). For the study in its entirety: Samples covering the acute and convalescent phases of COVID-19 were provided by collaborators in the United States, Italy and Spain. The prospective study material was composed of cDNA or gDNA derived from T cells, B-cell-depleted T cells, or PBMCs. The dataset comprised deeply sampled blood TCRbeta repertoires from subjects exposed to, actively infected with, or recovered from COVID-19. The repertoires were made available in a free public database intended to serve as a resource for research on the immune response to SARS-CoV-2. The samples were drawn from two sources: the first 160 participants of the ongoing ImmuneRACE study, and some 1,300 subjects contributed by 6 global collaborators. Nearly every sample came with metadata listing a de-identified subject ID, COVID-19 status, age in years and sex. Where HLA class I and class II types were available, the types were taken from metadata supplied by the sample provider, not from assay-based typing.

In the prospective study, participants were about 18 to 89 years old, resided in about two dozen geographic areas of the United States, and were enrolled through a virtual design. In the prospective study, cohorts were assigned on the basis of participant-reported clinical history obtained from a screening survey and a study questionnaire. Recovered participants in ImmuneRACE Cohort 3 were defined as having two consecutive negative NP/OP PCR tests, clearance from a healthcare professional, or resolution of symptoms. In the prospective study, whole blood, serum and a nasopharyngeal or oropharyngeal swab were collected from each participant by mobile phlebotomists. Prospective study participants could optionally give additional blood draws and questionnaires over an approximately two-month period. Before DNA extraction, blood samples from the prospective study were shipped at room temperature or frozen.

A note on this clone: No cognate antigen has been identified for it. Base qualities are not provided; no much larger clone lies one nucleotide away.

CDR3 length: 15 amino acids, cysteine to phenylalanine. Only the CDR3 part of the read is kept: 45 bases, read in frame from the first base. The junction shows trimming of 2 bases on V and 0 bases on J, plus 8 bases between the germline ends. CDR1 and CDR2 are drawn from the germline V gene: SNHLY, FYNNEI. The immunoSEQ Assay, a bias-controlled multiplex PCR, was used to amplify TCRbeta CDR3 regions from genomic DNA. Per the source publication's procedure: Within the assay, amplification of reference gene primers was used to estimate how many nucleated cells each sample contained. To quantify the absolute abundance of each unique TCRbeta CDR3 rearrangement, sequence reads were collapsed and filtered. For each sample, productive Simpson clonality was calculated by taking the square root of Simpson's diversity index across productive rearrangements. The table was pulled from immuneACCESS by TCRdb, which kept in-frame rearrangements only. Such tables lose some clones; where checked, under half of the loss comes from unresolved V genes, and the rest has no known cause. The V and J calls and clone size come from that table; D and trimming were worked out from the DNA. The table for this sample lists more than 450,000 clones; approximately 90% of them were counted only once. The ten top clones hold under 0.85% of the sample.

Study-wide findings and limitations: Clinical and demographic metadata were provided uncurated, with the amount varying by source and participant.

The sequencing sample was made of PBMCs or T cells enriched from blood (not recorded which). The sequence links TRBV2 to TRBJ1-3; the D gene is not confidently resolved. The TCR sequence derives from a woman under 30 who had recovered from COVID-19. The CDR3 is CASSEMQASGNTIYF. The DNA sequence follows: TGTGCCAGCAGTGAAATGCAAGCCTCTGGAAACACCATATATTTT.